This T cell receptor beta chain is drawn from a study of blood T cell repertoires in COVID-19. Sequencing used immunoSEQ multiplex PCR; TCRdb keeps in-frame clones, though not all of them. The sample gives about 180,000 clones, 75% to 90% of which show up once; around 7.3% is in the top ten. This CDR3 spans 15 amino acids. The V and J ends lost 6 bases and 4 bases, in that order; junction bases with no gene match: 4. Germline V gene sequence: CDR1 SGHRS, CDR2 YFSETQ. The TCR originated in a woman aged 65 to 85 with COVID-19, enrolled during active disease. This chain links TRBV5-1 with TRBJ2-5, with 15 bases aligning to TRBD2. What was sequenced was peripheral blood. CDR3 in DNA: TGCGCCAGCAAGATGGGACTAGCGGGAGGAGAGACCCAGTACTTC. Translation gives CASKMGLAGGETQYF.